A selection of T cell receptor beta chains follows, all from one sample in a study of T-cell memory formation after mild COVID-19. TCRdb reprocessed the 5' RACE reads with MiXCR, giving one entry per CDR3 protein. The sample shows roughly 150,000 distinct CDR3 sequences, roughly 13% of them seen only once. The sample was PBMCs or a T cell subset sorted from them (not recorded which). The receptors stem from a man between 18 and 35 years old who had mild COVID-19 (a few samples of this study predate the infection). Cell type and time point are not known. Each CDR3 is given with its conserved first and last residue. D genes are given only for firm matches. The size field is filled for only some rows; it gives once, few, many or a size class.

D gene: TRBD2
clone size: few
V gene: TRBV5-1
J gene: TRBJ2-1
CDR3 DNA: TGCGCCAGCAGCTTCAGGAGAATTAGCGGGGGGGCAAATGAGCAGTTCTTC
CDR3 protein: CASSFRRISGGANEQFF

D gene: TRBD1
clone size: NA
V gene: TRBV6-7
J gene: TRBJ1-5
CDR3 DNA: TGTGCCAGCAACCCACAGGGGGCGGATCAGCCCCAGCATTTT
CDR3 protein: CASNPQGADQPQHF

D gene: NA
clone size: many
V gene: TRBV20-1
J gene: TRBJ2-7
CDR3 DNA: TGCAGTGCTAGAGATTTTAGACTTTCCTACGAGCAGTACTTC
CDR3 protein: CSARDFRLSYEQYF

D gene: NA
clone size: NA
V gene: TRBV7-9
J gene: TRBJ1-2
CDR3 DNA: TGTGCCAGCACCGCGGACTCCGGTAACTATGGCTACACCTTC
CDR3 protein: CASTADSGNYGYTF

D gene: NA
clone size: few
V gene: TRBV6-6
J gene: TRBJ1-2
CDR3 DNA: TGTGCCAGCAGTTTCCAGGGAAGCTACACCTTC
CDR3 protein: CASSFQGSYTF

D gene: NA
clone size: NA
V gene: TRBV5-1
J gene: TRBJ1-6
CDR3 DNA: TGCGCCAGCAGCTTTCAGGGCACGTATAATTCACCCCTCCACTTT
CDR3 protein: CASSFQGTYNSPLHF

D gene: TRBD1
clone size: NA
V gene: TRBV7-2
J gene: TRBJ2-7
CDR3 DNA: TGTGCCAGCAGCGAAGGACAGGGGGGAGTCTACGAGCAGTACTTC
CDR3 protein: CASSEGQGGVYEQYF

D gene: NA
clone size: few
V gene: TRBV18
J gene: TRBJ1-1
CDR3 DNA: TGTGCCAGCTCACCACTCACTACTGAAGCTTTCTTT
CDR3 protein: CASSPLTTEAFF

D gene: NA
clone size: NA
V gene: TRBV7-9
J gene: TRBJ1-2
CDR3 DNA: TGTGCCAGCAGCTTAGGGATACCCACCCAGGGAAACTACACCTTC
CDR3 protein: CASSLGIPTQGNYTF

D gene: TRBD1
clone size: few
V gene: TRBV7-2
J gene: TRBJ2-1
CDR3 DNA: TGTGCCAGCAGCTCTCGAGGGACAGACCCCAATGAGCAGTTCTTC
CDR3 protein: CASSSRGTDPNEQFF

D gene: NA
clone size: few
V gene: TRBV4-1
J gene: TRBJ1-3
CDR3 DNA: TGCGCCAGCAGCCTCGGGGAGGAGACTGGAAACACCATATATTTT
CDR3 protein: CASSLGEETGNTIYF

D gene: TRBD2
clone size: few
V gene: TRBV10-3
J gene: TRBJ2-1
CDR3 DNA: TGTGCCATCAGAGGGACTAGCCTTTCCTACAATGAGCAGTTCTTC
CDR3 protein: CAIRGTSLSYNEQFF

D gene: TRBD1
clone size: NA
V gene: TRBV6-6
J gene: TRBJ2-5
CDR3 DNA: TGTGCCAGCAGTTACTTCGGACAGGGAACTCTCCAAGAGACCCAGTACTTC
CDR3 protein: CASSYFGQGTLQETQYF

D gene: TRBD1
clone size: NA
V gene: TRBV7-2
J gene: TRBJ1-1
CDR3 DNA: TGTGCCAGCAGCTTAGCGGGGGCAGGGGGCCGTAGCACTGAAGCTTTCTTT
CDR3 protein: CASSLAGAGGRSTEAFF

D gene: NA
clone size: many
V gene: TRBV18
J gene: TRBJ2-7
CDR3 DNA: TGTGCCAGCTCACTCAAAACCCCCGGCCTCTCCTACGAGCAGTACTTC
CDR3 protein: CASSLKTPGLSYEQYF

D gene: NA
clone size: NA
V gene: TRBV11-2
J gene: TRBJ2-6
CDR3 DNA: TGTGCCAGCAGCTTATCAGGCAGGCCTATCTCTGGGGCCAACGTCCTGACTTTC
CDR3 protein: CASSLSGRPISGANVLTF

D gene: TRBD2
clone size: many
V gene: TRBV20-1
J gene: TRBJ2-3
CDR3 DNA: TGCAGTGCTCCTCTAAGCGGGGGGGCCACAGATACGCAGTATTTT
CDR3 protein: CSAPLSGGATDTQYF

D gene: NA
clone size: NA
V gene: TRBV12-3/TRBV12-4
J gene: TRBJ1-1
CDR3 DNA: TGTGCCAGCAGTTACGGACGTAGCACTGAAGCTTTCTTT
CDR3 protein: CASSYGRSTEAFF

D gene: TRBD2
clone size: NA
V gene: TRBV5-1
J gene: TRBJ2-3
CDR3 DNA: TGCGCCAGCAGCCCAGGACTAGCGGGGGATCTCTGGGCAGATACGCAGTATTTT
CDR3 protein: CASSPGLAGDLWADTQYF

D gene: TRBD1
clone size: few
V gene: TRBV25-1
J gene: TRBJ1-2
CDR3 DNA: TGTGCCAGCAGTGATACAGGGGATCGGGGCTACACCTTC
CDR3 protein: CASSDTGDRGYTF

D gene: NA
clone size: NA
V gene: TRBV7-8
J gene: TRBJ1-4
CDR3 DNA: TGTGCCAGCAGCACGGGGATTAATGAAAAACTGTTTTTT
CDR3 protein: CASSTGINEKLFF

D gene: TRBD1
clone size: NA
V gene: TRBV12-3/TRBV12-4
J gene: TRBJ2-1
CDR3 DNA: TGTGCCAGCAGCCCGGGACAGGGCGCTGAGCAGTTCTTC
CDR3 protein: CASSPGQGAEQFF

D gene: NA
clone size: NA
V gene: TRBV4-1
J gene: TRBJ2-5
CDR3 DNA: TGCGCCAGCACCCAAGAGTCGGCTATCCAAGAGACCCAGTACTTC
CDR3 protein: CASTQESAIQETQYF

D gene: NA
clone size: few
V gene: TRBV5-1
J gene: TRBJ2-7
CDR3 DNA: TGCGCCAGCAGCTTGGCCGAGGGCGGGTACGAGCAGTACTTC
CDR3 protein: CASSLAEGGYEQYF

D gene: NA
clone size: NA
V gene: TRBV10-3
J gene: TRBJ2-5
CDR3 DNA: TGTGCCATCAGTGAGCAAGGGGTGGTAACAGGCCAAGAGACCAAGTACTTC
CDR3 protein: CAISEQGVVTGQETKYF

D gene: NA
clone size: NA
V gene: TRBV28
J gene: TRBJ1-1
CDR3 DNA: TGTGCCAGCCTTCGGGGGGGCACTGAAGCTTTCTTT
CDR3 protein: CASLRGGTEAFF

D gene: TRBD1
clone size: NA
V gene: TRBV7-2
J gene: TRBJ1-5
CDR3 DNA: TGTGCCAGCAGCGACAGGGGGCTCAATCAGCCCCAGCATTTT
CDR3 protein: CASSDRGLNQPQHF

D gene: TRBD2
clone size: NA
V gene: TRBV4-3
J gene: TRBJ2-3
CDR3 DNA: TGCGCCAGCAGCCAAGCGGCTAGCGGGCGGCAGTATTTT
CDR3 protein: CASSQAASGRQYF

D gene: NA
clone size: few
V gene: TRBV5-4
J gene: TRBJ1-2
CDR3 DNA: TGTGCCAGCAGCTCACAGAAGGGGACTAACTATGGCTACACCTTC
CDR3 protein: CASSSQKGTNYGYTF

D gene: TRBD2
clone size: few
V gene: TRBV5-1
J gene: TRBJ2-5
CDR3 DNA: TGCGCCAGCAGCTTAAGCGGGGGCGGTCCAGAGACCCAGTACTTC
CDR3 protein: CASSLSGGGPETQYF

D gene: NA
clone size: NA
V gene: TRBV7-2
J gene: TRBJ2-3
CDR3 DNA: TGTGCCAGCAGCTTCCACCTGGGAGATACGCAGTATTTT
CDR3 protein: CASSFHLGDTQYF

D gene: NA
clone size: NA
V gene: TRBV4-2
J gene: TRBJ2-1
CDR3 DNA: TGTGCCAGCAGCCGTCCTAGGATTGCTGAGCAGTTCTTC
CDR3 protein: CASSRPRIAEQFF

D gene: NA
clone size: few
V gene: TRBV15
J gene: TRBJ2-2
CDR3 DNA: TGTGCCACCAGCAGAGACGACAGGACGACCGGGGAGCTGTTTTTT
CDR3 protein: CATSRDDRTTGELFF

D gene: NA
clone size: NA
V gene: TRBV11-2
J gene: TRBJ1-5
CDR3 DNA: TGTGCCAGCAGCGTTAATAGCTATCAGCCCCAGCATTTT
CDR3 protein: CASSVNSYQPQHF

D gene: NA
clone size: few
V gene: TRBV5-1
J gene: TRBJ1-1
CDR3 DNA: TGCGCCAGCAGCTTGGGATGGGGGCCCACTGAAGCTTTCTTT
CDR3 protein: CASSLGWGPTEAFF

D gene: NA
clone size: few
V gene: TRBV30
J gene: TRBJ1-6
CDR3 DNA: TGTGCCTGGAGTGCCCTGGGAGATTCACCCCTCCACTTT
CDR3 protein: CAWSALGDSPLHF

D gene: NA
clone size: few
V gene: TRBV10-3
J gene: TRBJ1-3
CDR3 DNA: TGTGCCATCAGTGAGCCAAACATTGGAAACACCATATATTTT
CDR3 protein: CAISEPNIGNTIYF

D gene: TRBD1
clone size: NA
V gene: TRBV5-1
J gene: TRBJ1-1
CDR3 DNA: TGCGCCAGCAGCTTGGAGGGGGCGACGACCACTGAAGCTTTCTTT
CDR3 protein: CASSLEGATTTEAFF

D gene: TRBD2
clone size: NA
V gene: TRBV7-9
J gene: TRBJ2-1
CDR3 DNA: TGTGCCAGCAGCCCCCTGGGCGGGGGGGCCGATGAGCAGTTCTTC
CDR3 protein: CASSPLGGGADEQFF

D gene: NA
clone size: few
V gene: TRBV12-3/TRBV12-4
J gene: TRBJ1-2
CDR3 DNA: TGTGCCAGTCGGGCAGGGCATGGCTACACCTTC
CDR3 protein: CASRAGHGYTF

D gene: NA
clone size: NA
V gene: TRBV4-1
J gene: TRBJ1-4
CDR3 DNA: TGCGCCAGCAGGCAGCCGGGATCCGGGGAAAAACTGTTTTTT
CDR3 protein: CASRQPGSGEKLFF

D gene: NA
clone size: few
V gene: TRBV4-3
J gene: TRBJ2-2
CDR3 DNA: TGCGCCAGCAGCCAAGATCTCCCCGGTAGGACCGGGGAGCTGTTTTTT
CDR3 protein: CASSQDLPGRTGELFF

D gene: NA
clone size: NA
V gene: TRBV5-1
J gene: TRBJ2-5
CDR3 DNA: TGCGCCAGCAGCTCGGAATCCCAAGAGACCCAGTACTTC
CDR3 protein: CASSSESQETQYF

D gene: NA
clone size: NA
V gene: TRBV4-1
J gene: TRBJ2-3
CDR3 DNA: TGCGCCAGCAGCCAAGCTCGGGTGCGAGATACGCAGTATTTT
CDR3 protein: CASSQARVRDTQYF

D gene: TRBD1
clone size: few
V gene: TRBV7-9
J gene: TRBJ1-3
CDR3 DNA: TGTGCCAGCAGCCTAAAGGGACAGTCTGGAAACACCATATATTTT
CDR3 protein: CASSLKGQSGNTIYF

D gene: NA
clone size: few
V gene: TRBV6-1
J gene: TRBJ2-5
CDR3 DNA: TGTGCCAGCAGCGCCGAAGCACAAGAGACCCAGTACTTC
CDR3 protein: CASSAEAQETQYF

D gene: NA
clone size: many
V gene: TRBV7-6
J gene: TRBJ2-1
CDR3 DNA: TGTGCCAGCAGCTTATCTCAGGGGTTCACTGAGCAGTTCTTC
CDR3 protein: CASSLSQGFTEQFF